This section outlines one T cell receptor beta chain sequence together with its context. Its antigen is still unknown. No clone much larger than this one lies a single base away; base qualities are absent. These data originate in a study of identical twins (dated by TCRdb to 2016 to 2017). Regarding the research as a whole: To test whether fetal clonotypes persist, the study used deep sequencing on TCR alpha and beta repertoires from monozygotic twins, unrelated adults of various ages, and cord blood. To rule out contamination, replicate twin experiments were performed at different times with different library preparation protocols.

Trimming at the junction amounts to 5 bases on V and 0 bases on J, and the germline ends lie 14 bases apart. The CDR3 goes from the cysteine to the phenylalanine over 17 residues. The sequence is cut down to CDR3 DNA, 51 bases in frame from base 1. Every donor was a healthy Caucasian. The twin cohort comprised three pairs of female monozygotic twins, all aged about 18 to 30 years. Peripheral blood mononuclear cells were used as the source from which RNA for TCR libraries was isolated. Broad study findings and their caveats: Abundant cord blood beta clonotypes carried fewer insertions; young adult naive repertoires showed a weaker similar trend, while memory repertoires showed none. In monozygotic twins, out-of-frame TCR alpha sharing was systematically underestimated by recombination models, although the models agreed with sharing between unrelated individuals. Zero-insertion analyses could be partly confounded by invariant T cells such as MAIT and iNKT, although diverse VJ usage argued against such confounding for most clonotypes. The excess sharing between twins in beta out-of-frame sequences was weaker because fewer shared sequences reduced the signal-to-noise ratio. Compared with coincidental sharing between unrelated individuals, out-of-frame TCR alpha sequences shared between twins showed an excess of sequences with low generation probability. Because the same donors could not be followed over many years, conclusions were based on cross-sectional statistical analysis.

Library generation was performed with 5' RACE. TCRdb names Illumina HiSeq 2000 as the instrument used. A universal primer binding site was introduced by template switching, and a unique molecular identifier was present in the final cDNA, enabling accurate counting of TCR cDNA molecules. Specific primers in the conserved constant-segment region were used to synthesize first-strand cDNA for TCR alpha and beta chains. Each cDNA library was double barcoded, with a SMART-Mk sample barcode plus Illumina barcodes, to control for contamination. TruSeq adapter sequences and Illumina sample barcodes were added in two successive PCR steps. The Illumina HiSeq platform was used with custom primers to sequence TCR alpha and beta cDNA libraries. For the original study's pipeline: Raw reads were processed with MiGEC to extract unique molecular identifiers, and MiXCR was used to determine CDR3 positions. For each individual, recombination models were inferred using an EM algorithm with the repgenHMM and IGoR tools. The tcR package in R was used for shared clonotype analysis, with sharing normalized by the product of cloneset sizes. Out-of-frame nonproductive sequences were analyzed to study raw recombination free of thymic and clonal selection effects. TCRdb reprocessed the public reads (quality trimming at Q25 with fastp, clone calling with MiXCR) and kept in-frame beta chains. All rows with the same CDR3 protein become a single entry with the most common DNA and genes. The V and J calls and clone size are TCRdb's, not the authors'. Across this sample there are about 660,000 distinct CDR3 sequences, with 8.6% seen only once. The ten biggest clones cover roughly 0.9% of the sample.

This sample also belongs to another study, concerning yellow fever vaccine responses in identical twins. The second investigation adds: The T cell response to vaccination in identical twins was reported by the authors to appear partly convergent and partly personalized. The study precisely tracked vaccine-responding T cell clones in identical twins.

The chain couples TRBV12-3 or TRBV12-4 to TRBJ2-6; the best D guess is TRBD2, with 6 bases matching. The sequenced sample consisted of PBMCs. The clonotype comes from a woman aged 18-35 years in good health. The bases are TGTGCCAGCAGTCCCCGACTAGTCCTCTCTGGGGCCAACGTCCTGACTTTC. Its coded protein is CASSPRLVLSGANVLTF.